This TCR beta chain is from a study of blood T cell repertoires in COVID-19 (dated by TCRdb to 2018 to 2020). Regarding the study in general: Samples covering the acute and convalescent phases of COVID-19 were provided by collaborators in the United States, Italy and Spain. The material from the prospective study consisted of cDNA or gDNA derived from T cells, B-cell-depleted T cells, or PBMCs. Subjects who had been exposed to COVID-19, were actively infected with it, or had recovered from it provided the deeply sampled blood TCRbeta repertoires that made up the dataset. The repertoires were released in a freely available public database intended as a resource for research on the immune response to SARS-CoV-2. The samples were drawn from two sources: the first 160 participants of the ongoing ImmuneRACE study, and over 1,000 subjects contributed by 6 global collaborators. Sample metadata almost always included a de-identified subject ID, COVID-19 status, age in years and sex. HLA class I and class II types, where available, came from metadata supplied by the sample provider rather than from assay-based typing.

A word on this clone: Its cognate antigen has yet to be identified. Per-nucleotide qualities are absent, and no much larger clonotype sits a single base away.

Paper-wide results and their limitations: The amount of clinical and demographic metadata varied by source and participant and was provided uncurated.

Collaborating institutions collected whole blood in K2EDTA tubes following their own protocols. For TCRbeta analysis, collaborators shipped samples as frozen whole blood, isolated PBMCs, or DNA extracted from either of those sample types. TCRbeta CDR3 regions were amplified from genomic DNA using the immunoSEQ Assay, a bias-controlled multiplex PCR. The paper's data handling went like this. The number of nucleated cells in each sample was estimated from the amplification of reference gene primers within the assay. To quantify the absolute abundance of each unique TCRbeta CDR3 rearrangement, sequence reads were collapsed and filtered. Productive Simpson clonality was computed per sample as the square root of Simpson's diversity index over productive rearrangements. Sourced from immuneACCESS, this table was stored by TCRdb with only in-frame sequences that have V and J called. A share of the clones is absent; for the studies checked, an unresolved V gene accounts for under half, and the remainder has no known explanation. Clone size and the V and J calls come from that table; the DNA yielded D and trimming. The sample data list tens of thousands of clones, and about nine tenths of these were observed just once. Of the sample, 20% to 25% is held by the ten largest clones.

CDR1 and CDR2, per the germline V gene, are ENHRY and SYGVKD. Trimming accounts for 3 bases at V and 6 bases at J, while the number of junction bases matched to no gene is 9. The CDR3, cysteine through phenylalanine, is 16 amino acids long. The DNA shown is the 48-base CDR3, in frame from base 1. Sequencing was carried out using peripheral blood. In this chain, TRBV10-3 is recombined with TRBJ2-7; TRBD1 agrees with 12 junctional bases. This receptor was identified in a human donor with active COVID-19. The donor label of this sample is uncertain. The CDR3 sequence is CAISDGTGGVTGEQYF. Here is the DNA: TGTGCCATCAGTGACGGGACAGGGGGCGTAACTGGCGAGCAGTACTTC.